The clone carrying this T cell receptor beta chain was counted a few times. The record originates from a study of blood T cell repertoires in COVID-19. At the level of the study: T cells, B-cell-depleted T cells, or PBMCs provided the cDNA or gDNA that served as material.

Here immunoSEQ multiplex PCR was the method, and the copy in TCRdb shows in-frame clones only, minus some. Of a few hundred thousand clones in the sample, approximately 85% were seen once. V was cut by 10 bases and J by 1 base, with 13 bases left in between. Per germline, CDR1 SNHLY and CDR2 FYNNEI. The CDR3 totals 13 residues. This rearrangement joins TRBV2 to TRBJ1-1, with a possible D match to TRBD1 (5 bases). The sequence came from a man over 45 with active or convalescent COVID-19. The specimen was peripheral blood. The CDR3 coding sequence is TGTGCCACCGCGACAGAACCGAACACTGAAGCTTTCTTT. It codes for CATATEPNTEAFF.